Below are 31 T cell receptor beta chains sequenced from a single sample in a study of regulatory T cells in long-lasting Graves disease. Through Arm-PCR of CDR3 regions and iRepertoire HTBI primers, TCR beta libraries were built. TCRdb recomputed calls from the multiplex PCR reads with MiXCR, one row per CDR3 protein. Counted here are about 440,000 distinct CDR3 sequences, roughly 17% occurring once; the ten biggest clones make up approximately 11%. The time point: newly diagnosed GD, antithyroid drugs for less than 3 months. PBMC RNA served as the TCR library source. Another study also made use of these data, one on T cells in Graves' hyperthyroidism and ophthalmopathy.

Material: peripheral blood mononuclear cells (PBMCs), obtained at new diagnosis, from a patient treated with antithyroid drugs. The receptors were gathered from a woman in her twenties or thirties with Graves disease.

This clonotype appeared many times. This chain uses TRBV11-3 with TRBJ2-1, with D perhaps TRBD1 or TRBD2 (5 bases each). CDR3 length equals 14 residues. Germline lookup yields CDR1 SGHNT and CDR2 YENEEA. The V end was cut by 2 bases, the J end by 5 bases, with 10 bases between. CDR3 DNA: TGTGCCAGCAGCTTAAACGGGGACGACAATGAGCAGTTCTTC. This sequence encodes CASSLNGDDNEQFF.

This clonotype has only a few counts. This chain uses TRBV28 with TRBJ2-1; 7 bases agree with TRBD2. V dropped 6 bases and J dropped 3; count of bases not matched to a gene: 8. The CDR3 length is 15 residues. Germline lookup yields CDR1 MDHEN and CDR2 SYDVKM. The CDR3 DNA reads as TGTGCCAGCAGCGTAACCCGGGACTACTACAATGAGCAGTTCTTC. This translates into CASSVTRDYYNEQFF.

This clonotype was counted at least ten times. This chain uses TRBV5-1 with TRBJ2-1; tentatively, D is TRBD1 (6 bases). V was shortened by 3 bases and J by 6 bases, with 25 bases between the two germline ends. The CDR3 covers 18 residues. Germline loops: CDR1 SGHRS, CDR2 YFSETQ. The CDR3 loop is CASSSGVVGRGSGNEQFF. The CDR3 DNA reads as TGCGCCAGCAGCTCTGGCGTCGTAGGAAGGGGGTCGGGCAATGAGCAGTTCTTC.

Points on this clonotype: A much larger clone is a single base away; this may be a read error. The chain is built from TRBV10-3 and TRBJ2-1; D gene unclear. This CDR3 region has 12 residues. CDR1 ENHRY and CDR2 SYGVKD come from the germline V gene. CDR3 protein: CASSQTLVKQFF. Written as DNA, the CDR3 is TGTGCCAGCAGTCAAACACTCGTGAAGCAGTTCTTC.

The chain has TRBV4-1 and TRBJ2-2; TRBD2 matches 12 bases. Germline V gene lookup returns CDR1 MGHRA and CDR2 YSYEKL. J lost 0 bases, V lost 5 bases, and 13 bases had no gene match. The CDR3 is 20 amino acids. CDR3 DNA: TGCGCCAGCAGCAAAGTGACTAGCGGGAGAGGTCCCGCGAACACCGGGGAGCTGTTTTTT. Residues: CASSKVTSGRGPANTGELFF.

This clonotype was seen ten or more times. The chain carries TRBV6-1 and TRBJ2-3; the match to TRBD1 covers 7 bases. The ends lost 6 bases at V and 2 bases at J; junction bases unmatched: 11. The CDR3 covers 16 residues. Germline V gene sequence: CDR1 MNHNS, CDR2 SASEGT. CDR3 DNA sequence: TGTGCCAGCAGAGGACAGGATTGGGGCAACACAGATACGCAGTATTTT. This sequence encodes CASRGQDWGNTDTQYF.

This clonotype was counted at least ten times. For the CDR3, the DNA is TGTGCCACCCGCACTCGGGGTTATGGGGCAGATACGCAGTATTTT. Translation: CATRTRGYGADTQYF. V is TRBV27 and J is TRBJ2-3, with D possibly TRBD2 on 5 matching bases. Germline values: CDR1 MNHEY, CDR2 SMNVEV (reference sequence). The CDR3 loop spans 15 amino acids. The ends were cut back, 10 bases at V and 4 bases at J, with 21 bases in the middle.

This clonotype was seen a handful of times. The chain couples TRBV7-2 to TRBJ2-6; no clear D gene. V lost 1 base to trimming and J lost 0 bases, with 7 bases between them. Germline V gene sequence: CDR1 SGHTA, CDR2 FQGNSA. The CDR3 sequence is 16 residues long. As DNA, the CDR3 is TGTGCCAGCAGCTTAGGACTGAACTCTGGGGCCAACGTCCTGACTTTC. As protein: CASSLGLNSGANVLTF.

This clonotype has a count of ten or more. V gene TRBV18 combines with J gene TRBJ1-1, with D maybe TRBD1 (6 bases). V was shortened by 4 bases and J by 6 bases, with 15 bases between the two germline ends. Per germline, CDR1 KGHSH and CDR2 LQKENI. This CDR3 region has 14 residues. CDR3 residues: CASSLGGQTAEAFF. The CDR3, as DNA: TGTGCCAGCTCACTGGGAGGACAGACCGCTGAAGCTTTCTTT.

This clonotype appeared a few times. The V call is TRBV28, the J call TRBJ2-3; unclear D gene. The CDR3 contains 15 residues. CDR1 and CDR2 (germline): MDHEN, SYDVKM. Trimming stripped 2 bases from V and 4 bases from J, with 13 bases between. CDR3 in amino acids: CASSLPLITADTQYF. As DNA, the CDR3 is TGTGCCAGCAGTTTACCCCTGATTACCGCAGATACGCAGTATTTT. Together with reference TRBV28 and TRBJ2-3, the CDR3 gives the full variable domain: DVKVTQSSRYLVKRTGEKVFLECVQDMDHENMFWYRQDPGLGLRLIYFSYDVKMKEKGDIPEGYSVSREKKERFSLILESASTNQTSMYLCASSLPLITADTQYFGPGTRLTVL.

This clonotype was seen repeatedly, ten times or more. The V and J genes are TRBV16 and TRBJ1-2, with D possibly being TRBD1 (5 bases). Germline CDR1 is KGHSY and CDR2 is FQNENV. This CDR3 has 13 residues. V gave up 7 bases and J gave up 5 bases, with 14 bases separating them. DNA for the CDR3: TGTGCCAGCACGAAGGGGCAGCGGTATGGCTACACCTTC. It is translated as CASTKGQRYGYTF. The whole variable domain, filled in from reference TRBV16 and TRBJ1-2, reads GEEVAQTPKHLVRGEGQKAKLYCAPIKGHSYVFWYQQVLKNEFKFLISFQNENVFDETGMPKERFSAKCLPNSPCSLEIQATKLEDSAVYFCASTKGQRYGYTFGSGTRLTVV.

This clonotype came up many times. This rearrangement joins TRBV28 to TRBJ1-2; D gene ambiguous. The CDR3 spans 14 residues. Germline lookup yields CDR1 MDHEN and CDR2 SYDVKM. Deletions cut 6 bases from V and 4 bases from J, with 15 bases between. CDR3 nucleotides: TGTGCCAGCAGGCAGCCGCAACCATTCTATGGCTACACCTTC. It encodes CASRQPQPFYGYTF.

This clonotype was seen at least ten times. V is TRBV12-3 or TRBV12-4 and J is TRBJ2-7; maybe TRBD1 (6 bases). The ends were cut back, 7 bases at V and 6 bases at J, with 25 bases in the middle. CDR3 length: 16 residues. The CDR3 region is CASTLLGKQGRVEQYF. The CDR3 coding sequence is TGTGCCAGCACCCTCCTGGGGAAACAGGGAAGGGTCGAGCAGTACTTC.

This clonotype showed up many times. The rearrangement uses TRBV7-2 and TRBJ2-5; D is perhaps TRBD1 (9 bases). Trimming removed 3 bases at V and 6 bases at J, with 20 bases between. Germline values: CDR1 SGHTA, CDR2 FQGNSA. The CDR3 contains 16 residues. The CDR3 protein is CASSFGRDRVEQTQYF. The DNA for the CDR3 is TGTGCCAGCAGCTTCGGGAGGGACAGGGTTGAACAGACCCAGTACTTC.

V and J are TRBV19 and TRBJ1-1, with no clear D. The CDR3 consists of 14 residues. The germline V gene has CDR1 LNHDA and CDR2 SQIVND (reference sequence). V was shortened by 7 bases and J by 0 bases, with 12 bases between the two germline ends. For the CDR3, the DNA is TGTGCCAGTAAGGGAGATAGAGTGAACACTGAAGCTTTCTTT. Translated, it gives CASKGDRVNTEAFF.

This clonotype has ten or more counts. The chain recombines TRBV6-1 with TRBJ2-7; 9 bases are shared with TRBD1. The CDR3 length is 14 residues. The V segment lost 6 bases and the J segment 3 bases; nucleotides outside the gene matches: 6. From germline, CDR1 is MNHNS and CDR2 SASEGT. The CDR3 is CASSRGTGNYEQYF. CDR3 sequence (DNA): TGTGCCAGCAGCCGGGGGACAGGGAACTACGAGCAGTACTTC.

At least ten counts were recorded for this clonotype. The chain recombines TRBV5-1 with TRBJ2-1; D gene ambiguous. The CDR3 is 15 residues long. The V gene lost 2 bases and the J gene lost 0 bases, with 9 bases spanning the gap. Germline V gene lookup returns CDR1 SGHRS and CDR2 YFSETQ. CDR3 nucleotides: TGCGCCAGCAGCTTTTCATCCGTCTCCTACAATGAGCAGTTCTTC. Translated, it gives CASSFSSVSYNEQFF.

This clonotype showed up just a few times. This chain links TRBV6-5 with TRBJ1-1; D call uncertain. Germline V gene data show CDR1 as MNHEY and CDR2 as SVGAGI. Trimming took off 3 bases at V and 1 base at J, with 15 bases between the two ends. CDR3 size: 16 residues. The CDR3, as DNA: TGTGCCAGCAGTTATTCCCCAAAGGTGGGGAACACTGAAGCTTTCTTT. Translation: CASSYSPKVGNTEAFF.

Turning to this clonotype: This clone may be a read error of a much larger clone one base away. CDR3 nucleotides: TGCAGTGCCGGACAGCCCCCAGGGTCCTACAATGATCAGTTCTTC. This translates into CSAGQPPGSYNDQFF. This rearrangement joins TRBV20-1 to TRBJ2-1, with D perhaps matching TRBD1 (6 bases). The CDR3 totals 15 residues. Germline V gives CDR1 DFQATT, CDR2 SNEGSKA (reference sequence).

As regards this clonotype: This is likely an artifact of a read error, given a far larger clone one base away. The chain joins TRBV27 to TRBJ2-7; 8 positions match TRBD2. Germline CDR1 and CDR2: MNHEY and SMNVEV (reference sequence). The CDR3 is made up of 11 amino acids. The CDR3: CVSSGGYEQYF. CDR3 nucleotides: TGTGTCAGCAGCGGGGGTTACGAGCAGTACTTC.

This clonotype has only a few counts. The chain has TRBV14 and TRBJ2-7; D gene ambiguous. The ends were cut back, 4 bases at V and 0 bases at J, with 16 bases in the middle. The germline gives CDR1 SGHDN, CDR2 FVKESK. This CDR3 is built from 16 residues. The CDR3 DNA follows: TGTGCCAGCAGCCTCCTCTGGGGTACGAACTCCTACGAGCAGTACTTC. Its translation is CASSLLWGTNSYEQYF.

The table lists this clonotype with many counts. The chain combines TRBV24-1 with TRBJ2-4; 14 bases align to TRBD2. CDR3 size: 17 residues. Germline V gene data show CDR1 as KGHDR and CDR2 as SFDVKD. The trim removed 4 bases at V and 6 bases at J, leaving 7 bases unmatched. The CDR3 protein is CATSDRGTSGSVNIQYF. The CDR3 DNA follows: TGTGCCACCAGTGACCGAGGGACTAGCGGGAGTGTAAACATTCAGTACTTC.

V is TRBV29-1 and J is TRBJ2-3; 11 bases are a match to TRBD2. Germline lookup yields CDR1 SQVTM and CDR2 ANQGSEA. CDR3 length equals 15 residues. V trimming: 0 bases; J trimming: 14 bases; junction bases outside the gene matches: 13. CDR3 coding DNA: TGCAGCGTTGAAGATCGAAGTAGCGGGAGGGCCCGTCGGTATTTT. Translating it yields CSVEDRSSGRARRYF.

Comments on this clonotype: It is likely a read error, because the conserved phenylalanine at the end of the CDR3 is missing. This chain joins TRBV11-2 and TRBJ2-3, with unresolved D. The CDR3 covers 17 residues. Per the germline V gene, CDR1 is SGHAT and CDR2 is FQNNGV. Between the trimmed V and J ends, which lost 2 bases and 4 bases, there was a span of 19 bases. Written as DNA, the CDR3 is TGTGCCAGCAGCTTAAGTTCTGATACCCACCGGGCAGATACGCAGTATCTT. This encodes CASSLSSDTHRADTQYL.

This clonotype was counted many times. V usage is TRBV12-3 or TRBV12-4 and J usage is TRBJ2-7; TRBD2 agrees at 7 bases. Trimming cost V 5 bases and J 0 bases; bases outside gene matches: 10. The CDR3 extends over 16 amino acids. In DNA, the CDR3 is TGTGCCAGCAGTCCTCTCGGGGGGATGGGCTCCTACGAGCAGTACTTC. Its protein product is CASSPLGGMGSYEQYF.

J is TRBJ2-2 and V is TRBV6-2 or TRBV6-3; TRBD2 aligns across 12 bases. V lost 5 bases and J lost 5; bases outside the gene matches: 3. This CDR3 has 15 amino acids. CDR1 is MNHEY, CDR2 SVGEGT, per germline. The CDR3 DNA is TGTGCCAGCAGTCGACTAGCGGGAGAAACCGGGGAGCTGTTTTTT. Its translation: CASSRLAGETGELFF.

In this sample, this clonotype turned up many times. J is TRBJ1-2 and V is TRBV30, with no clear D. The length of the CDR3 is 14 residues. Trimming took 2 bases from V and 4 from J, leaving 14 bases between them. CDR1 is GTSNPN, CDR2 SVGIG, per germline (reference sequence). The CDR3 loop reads CAWSPTAGPYGYTF. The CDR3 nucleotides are TGTGCCTGGAGTCCGACGGCCGGACCCTATGGCTACACCTTC. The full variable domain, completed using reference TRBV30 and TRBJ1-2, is SQTIHQWPATLVQPVGSPLSLECTVEGTSNPNLYWYRQAAGRGLQLLFYSVGIGQISSEVPQNLSASRPQDRQFILSSKKLLLSDSGFYLCAWSPTAGPYGYTFGSGTRLTVV.

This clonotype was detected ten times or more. CDR3 DNA: TGCGCCAGCAGCTTGCAGGCATCCTCGGTTGAGCAGTTCTTC. As protein: CASSLQASSVEQFF. This chain joins TRBV5-1 and TRBJ2-1; unclear D gene. Trimming removed 1 base at V and 9 bases at J, with 14 bases between. The V gene's germline CDR1 is SGHRS and CDR2 YFSETQ. The CDR3 runs to 14 residues.

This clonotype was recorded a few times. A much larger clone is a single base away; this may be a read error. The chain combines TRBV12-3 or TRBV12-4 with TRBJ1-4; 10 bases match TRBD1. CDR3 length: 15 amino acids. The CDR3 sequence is CASGSPGQGNEKLLF. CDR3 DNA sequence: TGTGCCAGCGGATCCCCGGGACAGGGGAATGAAAAACTGCTTTTT.

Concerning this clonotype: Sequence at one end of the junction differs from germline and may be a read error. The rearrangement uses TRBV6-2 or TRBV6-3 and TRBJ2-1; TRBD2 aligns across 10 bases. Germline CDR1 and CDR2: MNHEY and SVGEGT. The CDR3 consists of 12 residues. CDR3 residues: CVSTGLAREQFF. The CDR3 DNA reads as TGTGTCAGCACGGGACTAGCGCGTGAGCAGTTCTTC.

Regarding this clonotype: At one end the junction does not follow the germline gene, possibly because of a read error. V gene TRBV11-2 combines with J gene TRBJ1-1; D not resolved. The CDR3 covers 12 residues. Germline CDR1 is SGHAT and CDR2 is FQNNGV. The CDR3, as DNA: TGTGCCAGCAGCTTAGGACTATTAGGGCTATCCTTT. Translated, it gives CASSLGLLGLSF.